These 26 T cell receptor beta chains share one sample of origin, sequenced in a study of neurological immune-mediated disorders (dated by TCRdb to about 2019). The library was prepared using 5' RACE. Data came from an Illumina HiSeq 2500. TCRdb applied fastp at Q25 and MiXCR to the public reads, then kept only in-frame beta chains. Rows are combined by CDR3 protein, so each entry shows the most common genes and DNA. The sample table records about 66,000 distinct CDR3 sequences; 3% to 4% of these occur just once. About 4% of the sample goes to the ten largest clones. Sequencing was performed on PBMCs. The receptors stem from a man in his forties with multiple sclerosis.

This clonotype was seen at least ten times. The rearrangement joins TRBV12-3 or TRBV12-4 to TRBJ2-3; 11 nucleotides agree with TRBD2. The CDR3 consists of 13 residues. Losses at the gene ends were 6 bases for V and 4 bases for J; bases not matched to a gene: 0. CDR3 in amino acids: CASRLAGADTQYF. CDR3 sequence (DNA): TGTGCCAGCAGACTAGCGGGGGCAGATACGCAGTATTTT.

This clonotype occurred many times. The chain links TRBV9 to TRBJ1-5, with D possibly matching TRBD1 (5 bases). The CDR3 runs 16 residues. Trimming removed 0 bases at V and 6 bases at J, with 16 bases between. CDR1 and CDR2 from the germline V gene are SGDLS and YYNGEE. The CDR3 coding sequence is TGTGCCAGCAGCGTAGATTCGGGGGGTCAGGGTCAGCCCCAGCATTTT. This sequence encodes CASSVDSGGQGQPQHF.

This clonotype was seen at least ten times. The chain joins TRBV7-9 to TRBJ2-5, with no clear D. The CDR3 runs 14 residues. V was clipped by 1 base and J by 2 bases, with 8 bases between them. Germline V gene sequence: CDR1 SEHNR, CDR2 FQNEAQ (reference sequence). The CDR3 DNA reads as TGTGCCAGCAGCTTAGACCTAGGGCAAGAGACCCAGTACTTC. Residues: CASSLDLGQETQYF.

Comments on this clonotype: This could be a read error, since a much larger clone is one nucleotide away. V and J are TRBV20-1 and TRBJ2-1, with D maybe TRBD1 (6 bases). Germline V gene lookup returns CDR1 DFQATT and CDR2 SNEGSKA (reference sequence). The CDR3 has 16 residues. Trimming took off 0 bases at V and 2 bases at J, with 14 bases between the two ends. The chain's CDR3 is CSARDHGQSPYNEQFF. The CDR3 DNA reads TGCAGTGCTAGAGATCACGGACAGAGTCCCTACAATGAGCAGTTCTTC.

At least ten counts were recorded for this clonotype. V usage is TRBV7-8 and J usage is TRBJ2-3, with 12 positions matching TRBD1. The CDR3 is made up of 15 amino acids. From germline, CDR1 is SGHVS and CDR2 FQNEAQ. The V gene end was trimmed by 6 bases and the J gene end by 4 bases; junction bases not matched to a gene: 5. This chain's CDR3 is CASRGDRGQPDTQYF. The CDR3 DNA reads TGTGCCAGCAGGGGGGACAGGGGGCAACCAGATACGCAGTATTTT.

The chain carries TRBV6-5 and TRBJ2-5; D might be TRBD1 or TRBD2, each matching 5 bases. Germline lookup yields CDR1 MNHEY and CDR2 SVGAGI. With 5 bases removed from V and 13 bases from J, the gap between germline ends came to 14 bases. CDR3 length: 11 residues. Here the CDR3 reads CASSKTGTTYF. DNA for the CDR3: TGTGCCAGCAGTAAAACCGGGACGACGTACTTC.

This clonotype was observed many times. V gene TRBV18 combines with J gene TRBJ1-5, with a tentative D call TRBD1 (5 bases). CDR3 length: 14 amino acids. V was cut by 4 bases and J by 5 bases, with 12 bases left in between. From germline, CDR1 is KGHSH and CDR2 LQKENI. The CDR3 region has the DNA TGTGCCAGCTCACAAAGCAGGGACCATCAGCCCCAGCATTTT. Protein product: CASSQSRDHQPQHF.

This clonotype was recorded many times. The chain uses TRBV12-3 or TRBV12-4 and TRBJ2-1; D perhaps matches TRBD1 (5 bases). The CDR3 extends over 16 amino acids. Between the trimmed V and J ends, which lost 8 bases and 0 bases, there was a span of 17 bases. The CDR3 DNA sequence: TGTGCCAGCCTTAGGGGCCCTCCCTTCTCCTACAATGAGCAGTTCTTC. Translated: CASLRGPPFSYNEQFF.

This clonotype has more than one count but fewer than ten. V and J are TRBV7-9 and TRBJ2-7; D not resolved. The CDR3 has 11 residues. Germline-derived CDR1 and CDR2 are SEHNR and FQNEAQ (reference sequence). Between the trimmed V and J ends, which lost 1 base and 9 bases, there was a span of 7 bases. The CDR3 region is CASSLEEAQYF. The CDR3 DNA follows: TGTGCCAGCAGCTTAGAAGAAGCGCAGTACTTC.

This clonotype was picked up many times. This rearrangement joins TRBV10-2 to TRBJ2-1, with 9 bases matching TRBD2. J lost 5 bases, V lost 6 bases, and 8 bases had no gene match. Germline V gene sequence: CDR1 WSHSY, CDR2 SAAADI. This CDR3 comprises 15 residues. Here the CDR3 DNA reads TGCGCCAGCAGATTCAGCGGGGGGCTTGACAATGAGCAGTTCTTC. This encodes CASRFSGGLDNEQFF.

In this sample, this clonotype turned up many times. V and J are TRBV5-1 and TRBJ2-7; D is undetermined. The germline V and J ends were trimmed by 5 bases and 7 bases, with 19 bases remaining between them. The V gene's germline CDR1 is SGHRS and CDR2 YFSETQ. The CDR3 consists of 14 residues. CDR3 nucleotides: TGCGCCAGCAGAGAAGGGCCGTGGGTTAGTGAGCAGTACTTC. This translates into CASREGPWVSEQYF.

This clonotype was observed many times. V is TRBV5-1 and J is TRBJ2-5, with 11 nucleotides matching TRBD2. The CDR3 is 16 amino acids. Germline lookup yields CDR1 SGHRS and CDR2 YFSETQ. The ends lost 0 bases at V and 6 bases at J; junction bases unmatched: 7. The CDR3 protein is CASSLGSGGALKTQYF. CDR3 DNA sequence: TGCGCCAGCAGCTTGGGTAGCGGGGGGGCCTTAAAGACCCAGTACTTC.

This clonotype came up many times. The rearrangement joins TRBV9 to TRBJ2-2, with D maybe TRBD1 (6 bases). The V end was cut by 0 bases, the J end by 1 base, with 7 bases between. This CDR3 is 15 amino acids long. Germline V CDR1 and CDR2: SGDLS, YYNGEE. CDR3 sequence: CASSVGQVNTGELFF. CDR3 bases: TGTGCCAGCAGCGTAGGACAGGTGAACACCGGGGAGCTGTTTTTT.

This clonotype was detected many times. V and J are TRBV20-1 and TRBJ2-1; either TRBD1 or TRBD2 may supply D (6 bases each). Germline V CDR1 and CDR2: DFQATT, SNEGSKA (reference sequence). The CDR3 is made up of 11 amino acids. The germline V and J ends were trimmed by 2 bases and 9 bases, with 8 bases remaining between them. The CDR3 nucleotides read TGCAGTGCTAGAAGGGGGGCTGAGCAGTTCTTC. Protein: CSARRGAEQFF.

As to this clonotype: A read error may produce the germline difference seen at one junction end. The chain couples TRBV12-3 or TRBV12-4 to TRBJ1-2; D gene uncertain. The CDR3 extends over 14 amino acids. In nucleotides, the CDR3 is TGTACCAGCAGTTTAATGGGTAACGGCCATGGCTACACCTTC. Amino acids: CTSSLMGNGHGYTF.

V is TRBV18 and J is TRBJ1-4; D gene unclear. The CDR3 length is 13 residues. Per germline, CDR1 KGHSH and CDR2 LQKENI. With 2 bases removed from V and 8 bases from J, the gap between germline ends came to 9 bases. Written as DNA, the CDR3 is TGTGCCAGCTCACCAGACAAGGTGGAAAAACTGTTTTTT. Translating gives CASSPDKVEKLFF.

The rearrangement uses TRBV18 and TRBJ1-2, with 8 bases lining up with TRBD1. Germline V lookup: CDR1 KGHSH, CDR2 LQKENI. J was trimmed by 7 bases and V by 4 bases; bases with no gene match: 5. This CDR3 is built from 13 residues. The CDR3 coding sequence is TGTGCCAGCTCACGAGAGCAGGGGGCTGGCTACACCTTC. It encodes CASSREQGAGYTF.

This clonotype has at least ten counts. V is TRBV5-1 and J is TRBJ2-7, with D unclear. CDR1 is SGHRS, CDR2 YFSETQ, per germline. V lost 2 bases to trimming and J lost 5 bases, with 14 bases between them. The CDR3 is 14 residues long. The CDR3 DNA follows: TGCGCCAGCAGCTTCTCTGGACGCCGGGACGAGCAGTACTTC. Protein: CASSFSGRRDEQYF.

This clonotype was recorded many times. The chain uses TRBV7-9 and TRBJ2-1; 12 nucleotides align to TRBD2. The junction had 16 bases not matched to a gene; V was cut back by 5 bases and J by 2 bases. In germline, CDR1 is SEHNR, CDR2 FQNEAQ (reference sequence). This CDR3 is built from 20 residues. The CDR3 nucleotides read TGTGCCAGCAGCGGCCATAGGACTAGCGGGGAAGGGGGAGCCTACAATGAGCAGTTCTTC. This sequence encodes CASSGHRTSGEGGAYNEQFF.

Ten or more counts support this clonotype. This chain links TRBV20-1 with TRBJ2-1; D remains unclear. CDR1 and CDR2 (germline): DFQATT, SNEGSKA (reference sequence). This CDR3 contains 12 residues. V dropped 1 base and J dropped 6 bases, with 7 bases sitting between them. For the CDR3, the DNA is TGCAGTGCTAGAGTTCCGGGCAATGAGCAGTTCTTC. It is translated as CSARVPGNEQFF.

This clonotype was detected ten times or more. This chain's CDR3 is CSARDSGRDDNSPLHF. The CDR3 DNA follows: TGCAGTGCTAGAGATTCGGGGAGGGATGATAATTCACCCCTCCACTTT. The chain uses TRBV20-1 and TRBJ1-6, with unresolved D. The CDR3 extends over 16 amino acids. Germline values: CDR1 DFQATT, CDR2 SNEGSKA (reference sequence). V lost 0 bases, J lost 5 bases, and 14 bases lay in between.

This clonotype was seen repeatedly, ten times or more. The rearrangement links TRBV6-5 to TRBJ1-2; unclear D gene. This CDR3 comprises 14 residues. V gave up 6 bases and J gave up 2 bases, with 13 bases separating them. The germline V gene encodes CDR1 MNHEY and CDR2 SVGAGI. This CDR3 reads CASRADGFNYGYTF. The CDR3 nucleotides read TGTGCCAGCAGGGCGGACGGCTTCAACTATGGCTACACCTTC.

This clonotype was seen ten or more times. The chain has TRBV5-6 and TRBJ2-2, with D unresolved. Per the germline V gene, CDR1 is SGHDT and CDR2 is YYEEEE. The length of the CDR3 is 13 residues. Trimming left V 4 bases short and J 1 base short, with 5 bases between. The CDR3: CASSAENTGELFF. The CDR3 bases are TGTGCCAGCAGCGCGGAGAACACCGGGGAGCTGTTTTTT.

This clonotype has a count of ten or more. The chain recombines TRBV20-1 with TRBJ2-7, with 7 bases matching TRBD2. Germline CDR1 reads DFQATT; CDR2 reads SNEGSKA (reference sequence). J was trimmed by 0 bases and V by 3 bases; bases with no gene match: 5. The CDR3 loop spans 14 amino acids. CDR3 residues: CSARAGGGSYEQYF. In nucleotides, the CDR3 is TGCAGTGCTAGGGCTGGCGGGGGCTCCTACGAGCAGTACTTC.

This clonotype was seen many times. The gene calls are TRBV7-2 and TRBJ1-5; TRBD1 agrees at 7 bases. This CDR3 comprises 13 residues. Trimming took 4 bases from V and 7 from J; bases not matched to a gene: 4. CDR1 is SGHTA and CDR2 is FQGNSA in the germline V gene. In DNA form, the CDR3 reads TGTGCCAGCAGCTCCAGGGGGATGCAGCCCCAGCATTTT. As protein: CASSSRGMQPQHF.

There are many counts of this clonotype. The V gene is TRBV18, the J gene TRBJ2-7; 8 bases are shared with TRBD2. Germline V lookup: CDR1 KGHSH, CDR2 LQKENI. The CDR3 is 17 residues long. With 4 bases clipped from V and 0 bases from J, the junction kept 11 bases outside the gene matches. CDR3: CASSQGSLAVNSYEQYF. The CDR3 DNA follows: TGTGCCAGCTCACAGGGGTCACTAGCGGTAAACTCCTACGAGCAGTACTTC.